One sample yielded the 23 T cell receptor beta chains listed below, sequenced in a study of graft-versus-host responses after intestinal transplantation (dated by TCRdb to about 2021). Preparation of the library involved the immunoSEQ multiplex PCR assay. The table comes from immuneACCESS by way of TCRdb, which keeps in-frame sequences with V and J called. Part of the clones is missing from these tables; in studies checked, under half for an unresolved V gene and the rest for unknown reasons. Within this sample are over 80,000 clones, with under 95% of them counted one time only. The biggest ten clones account for about 0.4% of the sample. What the time point label conveys for this sample: cells obtained before transplantation from donor or recipient. These receptors have no known antigen. The sequencing here drew on unstimulated CD8+ T cells sorted from spleen or lymph node cells, taken before transplant. All receptors derive from a human donor who was the organ donor for an intestinal transplant.

This chain uses TRBV4-1 with TRBJ1-5, with 8 bases matching TRBD1. The CDR3 runs 16 residues. Germline loops: CDR1 MGHRA, CDR2 YSYEKL. The ends lost 0 bases at V and 7 bases at J; junction bases unmatched: 8. This CDR3 reads CASSQERTGGNQPQHF. CDR3 nucleotides: TGCGCCAGCAGCCAAGAACGCACAGGGGGTAACCAGCCCCAGCATTTT.

The rearrangement links TRBV4-1 to TRBJ2-7; D is unresolved. V was clipped by 6 bases and J by 2 bases, with 14 bases between them. Germline lookup yields CDR1 MGHRA and CDR2 YSYEKL. The CDR3 contains 14 residues. The CDR3 nucleotides are TGCGCCAGCAGTCAACCCGGTCGAGCCTACGAGCAGTACTTC. It is translated as CASSQPGRAYEQYF.

The V gene is TRBV5-6, the J gene TRBJ1-3; TRBD1 matches 7 bases. CDR1 is SGHDT and CDR2 is YYEEEE in the germline V gene. This CDR3 has 15 residues. Trimming cost V 3 bases and J 0 bases; bases outside gene matches: 3. The CDR3 is CASSWGQSSGNTIYF. CDR3 bases: TGTGCCAGCAGCTGGGGACAGAGCTCTGGAAACACCATATATTTT.

The rearrangement uses TRBV9 and TRBJ1-2; weak D call: TRBD1 (6 bases). The germline gives CDR1 SGDLS, CDR2 YYNGEE. The CDR3 is made up of 15 amino acids. Trimming cost V 5 bases and J 2 bases, with 16 bases left between them. The chain's CDR3 is CASSASGTPNYGYTF. Here the CDR3 DNA reads TGTGCCAGCAGTGCGTCCGGGACACCGAACTATGGCTACACCTTC.

This chain links TRBV28 with TRBJ1-4, with a weak D call TRBD1 (5 bases). The CDR3 runs to 13 residues. Deletions cut 4 bases from V and 7 bases from J, with 10 bases between. CDR1 is MDHEN, CDR2 SYDVKM, per germline. This chain's CDR3 is CASSWGDREKLFF. CDR3 bases: TGTGCCAGCAGTTGGGGGGATCGTGAAAAACTGTTTTTT.

The chain employs TRBV28 and TRBJ2-5; 11 positions agree with TRBD2. The ends lost 2 bases at V and 4 bases at J; junction bases unmatched: 3. Germline CDR1 MDHEN, CDR2 SYDVKM. The CDR3 sequence is 15 residues long. CDR3 nucleotide sequence: TGTGCCAGCAGTTTAACTAGCGGGGGCATAGAGACCCAGTACTTC. Its translation is CASSLTSGGIETQYF.

The V call is TRBV30, the J call TRBJ1-5; D is unclear. Germline V gene lookup returns CDR1 GTSNPN and CDR2 SVGIG (reference sequence). The CDR3 is 15 residues long. Trimming removed 5 bases at V and 5 bases at J, with 19 bases between. CDR3 sequence: CAWSYGRGLHQPQHF. In DNA form, the CDR3 reads TGTGCCTGGTCCTACGGCCGAGGGTTGCATCAGCCCCAGCATTTT.

The chain links TRBV27 to TRBJ2-7; D is unclear. Looked up from germline, CDR1 is MNHEY and CDR2 is SMNVEV (reference sequence). CDR3 length: 12 residues. V gave up 5 bases and J gave up 0 bases, with 5 bases separating them. The CDR3 loop is CASSPFSYEQYF. CDR3 sequence (DNA): TGTGCCAGCAGTCCCTTCTCCTACGAGCAGTACTTC.

The rearrangement joins TRBV7-3 to TRBJ2-1, with 9 positions matching TRBD2. Germline V gene sequence: CDR1 SGHTA, CDR2 FQGTGA. The CDR3 has 17 amino acids. The ends lost 2 bases at V and 2 bases at J; junction bases unmatched: 7. Written as DNA, the CDR3 is TGTGCCAGCAGCTTAGTGGCGGGGGGGCCCCCCTACAATGAGCAGTTCTTC. It specifies CASSLVAGGPPYNEQFF.

The chain links TRBV5-1 to TRBJ2-7; a possible D gene is TRBD2 (5 bases). V lost 0 bases and J 4 bases, leaving 11 bases between the germline ends. Germline V gene data show CDR1 as SGHRS and CDR2 as YFSETQ. The CDR3 loop spans 14 amino acids. CDR3 bases: TGCGCCAGCAGCTTGGATCCGGGATCATACGAGCAGTACTTC. Translated, it gives CASSLDPGSYEQYF.

The genes are TRBV28 and TRBJ2-5; 13 nucleotides line up with TRBD2. Trimming took 6 bases from V and 4 from J; bases not matched to a gene: 5. The CDR3 covers 15 residues. Germline CDR1 is MDHEN and CDR2 is SYDVKM. CDR3 DNA: TGTGCCAGCAGAACTAGCGGGGGGGCCGGAGAGACCCAGTACTTC. It yields the protein CASRTSGGAGETQYF.

The count of this clone is one. The chain has TRBV30 and TRBJ2-1, with D possibly matching TRBD1 (5 bases). Germline CDR1 and CDR2: GTSNPN and SVGIG (reference sequence). The CDR3 runs 13 residues. The CDR3 coding sequence is TGTGCTACCCCTGGTTGGTGGCCAGGGGAGCAGTTCTTC. Amino acid sequence: CATPGWWPGEQFF.

The rearrangement joins TRBV7-3 to TRBJ2-3; 8 positions agree with TRBD2. With V trimmed by 6 bases and J by 4 bases, 9 bases remained unmatched. The germline gives CDR1 SGHTA, CDR2 FQGTGA. The CDR3 sequence is 15 residues long. The CDR3 DNA reads as TGTGCCAGCAGTTTCGGACTAGCTAGGGCAGATACGCAGTATTTT. As protein: CASSFGLARADTQYF.

The chain links TRBV9 to TRBJ1-2; 12 positions agree with TRBD1. Germline CDR1 is SGDLS and CDR2 is YYNGEE. This CDR3 region has 16 residues. J gave up 3 bases and V 0 bases, and 3 bases lay outside the gene matches. The CDR3 sequence: CASSVDRDRGHYGYTF. The CDR3 bases are TGTGCCAGCAGCGTAGATCGGGACAGGGGGCACTATGGCTACACCTTC. Combining the CDR3 with reference TRBV9 and TRBJ1-2 gives the whole variable domain DSGVTQTPKHLITATGQRVTLRCSPRSGDLSVYWYQQSLDQGLQFLIQYYNGEERAKGNILERFSAQQFPDLHSELNLSSLELGDSALYFCASSVDRDRGHYGYTFGSGTRLTVV.

The chain carries TRBV4-3 and TRBJ2-7; 8 nucleotides match TRBD2. This CDR3 region has 16 residues. From germline, CDR1 is LGHNA and CDR2 YSLEER. The V gene end was trimmed by 0 bases and the J gene end by 0 bases; junction bases not matched to a gene: 4. CDR3 amino acids: CASSQDKRGSSYEQYF. CDR3 nucleotides: TGCGCCAGCAGCCAAGATAAGCGGGGGAGCTCCTACGAGCAGTACTTC.

The chain is built from TRBV4-1 and TRBJ2-1; D is ambiguous. Germline V lookup: CDR1 MGHRA, CDR2 YSYEKL. This CDR3 is 13 amino acids long. Deletions cut 4 bases from V and 5 bases from J, with 9 bases between. CDR3 DNA: TGCGCCAGCAGCCTCCCGGGTCACAATGAGCAGTTCTTC. Translation gives CASSLPGHNEQFF.

V and J are TRBV6-5 and TRBJ2-7, with D possibly being TRBD1 (6 bases). The V end was cut by 5 bases, the J end by 7 bases, with 12 bases between. Germline V CDR1 and CDR2: MNHEY, SVGAGI. The CDR3 loop spans 12 amino acids. CDR3 nucleotide sequence: TGTGCCAGCAGTATCACAGGGATGGAGCAGTACTTC. This translates into CASSITGMEQYF.

The CDR3, as DNA: TGTGCCAGCTCACTAGGACAGGGACTCTCCTACGAGCAGTACTTC. Residues: CASSLGQGLSYEQYF. The gene calls are TRBV18 and TRBJ2-7; 8 bases fit TRBD1. CDR1 and CDR2 (germline): KGHSH, LQKENI. The CDR3 totals 15 residues. With 4 bases clipped from V and 0 bases from J, the junction kept 5 bases outside the gene matches.

The rearrangement joins TRBV4-2 to TRBJ1-2, with 9 bases lining up with TRBD1. Germline V gene sequence: CDR1 LGHNA, CDR2 YNFKEQ. The V and J ends lost 3 bases and 3 bases, in that order; junction bases with no gene match: 2. CDR3 length: 14 residues. The CDR3 is CASSQTGGDYGYTF. The CDR3 DNA reads TGTGCCAGCAGCCAGACAGGGGGAGACTATGGCTACACCTTC.

This sequence joins TRBV15 and TRBJ1-2, with D possibly TRBD1 on 6 matching bases. Germline values: CDR1 LNHNV, CDR2 YYDKDF (reference sequence). The germline V and J ends were trimmed by 0 bases and 4 bases, with 12 bases remaining between them. The CDR3 runs to 15 residues. CDR3 protein: CATSRDFQGSYGYTF. CDR3 nucleotides: TGTGCCACCAGCAGAGATTTTCAGGGGAGCTATGGCTACACCTTC.

About this clone itself: Other DNA sequences in the same sample also yield this CDR3. This chain joins TRBV27 and TRBJ2-7; 10 bases line up with TRBD2. The CDR3 length is 14 residues. The V segment lost 9 bases and the J segment 2 bases; nucleotides outside the gene matches: 7. Looked up from germline, CDR1 is MNHEY and CDR2 is SMNVEV (reference sequence). The CDR3 DNA follows: TGTGCCAGTTCCCTAGCGGGGGCTACCTACGAGCAGTACTTC. Its protein product is CASSLAGATYEQYF.

The chain recombines TRBV7-2 with TRBJ2-3; 13 nucleotides line up with TRBD2. Germline CDR1 SGHTA, CDR2 FQGNSA. This CDR3 is 16 amino acids long. V gave up 2 bases and J gave up 3 bases; unmatched junction bases: 2. CDR3 coding DNA: TGTGCCAGCAGCTTACTACTAGCGGGGGGGACAGATACGCAGTATTTT. Translated, it gives CASSLLLAGGTDTQYF. Full variable domain (missing parts from reference TRBV7-2 and TRBJ2-3): GAGVSQSPSNKVTEKGKDVELRCDPISGHTALYWYRQSLGQGLEFLIYFQGNSAPDKSGLPSDRFSAERTGGSVSTLTIQRTQQEDSAVYLCASSLLLAGGTDTQYFGPGTRLTVL.

The rearrangement uses TRBV13 and TRBJ1-1, with D hard to call. The CDR3 totals 13 residues. Trimming removed 6 bases at V and 0 bases at J, with 8 bases between. Germline V gives CDR1 PRHDT, CDR2 FYEKMQ (reference sequence). CDR3: CASRPGVNTEAFF. The CDR3 DNA follows: TGTGCCAGCAGGCCGGGTGTGAACACTGAAGCTTTCTTT.